This T cell receptor beta chain was sequenced during a study of shared clonotypes between healthy human individuals. Germline CDR1 reads MNHNS; CDR2 reads SASEGT. Trimming cost V 7 bases and J 0 bases, with 7 bases left between them. The CDR3 extends over 14 amino acids. Several immunoSEQ plates held equal portions of the genomic DNA taken from each subset. The sorted-subset replicate PCRs were given 150 to 250 ng DNA, which is about 29,000 T cell genomes. The repertoire was sequenced with immunoSEQ multiplex PCR; TCRdb's copy has only in-frame clones and lacks some. The data contain approximately 720,000 clones, roughly 70% of them singletons. This clone was seen repeatedly, ten times or more.

This TCR derives from a woman younger than 45 in good health. The chain couples TRBV6-1 to TRBJ2-6; D unresolved. Specimen: memory CD4+ T cells sorted from blood. Documented subset: CD45RA-negative fraction. In DNA form, the CDR3 reads TGTGCCAGCACCCCTTTCTCTGGGGCCAACGTCCTGACTTTC. It encodes CASTPFSGANVLTF.